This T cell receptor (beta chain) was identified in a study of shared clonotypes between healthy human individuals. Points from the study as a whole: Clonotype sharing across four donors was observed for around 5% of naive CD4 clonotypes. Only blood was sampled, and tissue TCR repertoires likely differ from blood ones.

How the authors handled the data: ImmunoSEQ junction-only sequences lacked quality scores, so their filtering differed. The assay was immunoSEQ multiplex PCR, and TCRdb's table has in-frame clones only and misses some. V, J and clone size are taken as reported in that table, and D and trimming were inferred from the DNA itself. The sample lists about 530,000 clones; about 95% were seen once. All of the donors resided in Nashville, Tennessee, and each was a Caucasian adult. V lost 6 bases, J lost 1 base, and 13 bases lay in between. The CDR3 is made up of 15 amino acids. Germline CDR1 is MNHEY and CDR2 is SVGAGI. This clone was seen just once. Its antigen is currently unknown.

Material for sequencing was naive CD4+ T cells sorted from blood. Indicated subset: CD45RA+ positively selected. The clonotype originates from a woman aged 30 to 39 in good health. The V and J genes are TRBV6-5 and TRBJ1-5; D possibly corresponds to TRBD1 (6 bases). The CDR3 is CASRSGGWSNQPQHF. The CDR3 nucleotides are TGTGCCAGCAGATCCGGGGGCTGGAGCAATCAGCCCCAGCATTTT.